These 30 T cell receptor beta chains share one sample of origin, sequenced in a study of T cells in Graves' hyperthyroidism and ophthalmopathy. Regions amplified from RNA transcripts were the TCR beta CDR3 regions. The primer set for the first-round RT-PCR of the TCR CDR3 was HTBI. In TCRdb, the multiplex PCR reads were re-called with MiXCR into one record per CDR3 protein. The table lists roughly 550,000 distinct CDR3 sequences, about 16% of them singletons. Input material: blood. These receptor sequences come from a woman aged 25 to 39 with Graves' ophthalmopathy.

This clonotype was detected a few times. The CDR3 here is CASSYLTGHRYNEQFF. The CDR3 DNA is TGTGCCAGCAGTTACCTTACGGGACACAGATACAATGAGCAGTTCTTC. The V and J genes are TRBV6-5 and TRBJ2-1; weak D call: TRBD1 (6 bases). CDR1 is MNHEY and CDR2 is SVGAGI in the germline V gene. V was shortened by 2 bases and J by 4 bases, with 15 bases between the two germline ends. The CDR3 length is 16 residues.

This clonotype was found many times. The chain uses TRBV4-3 and TRBJ2-7; 11 bases agree with TRBD1. The CDR3 sequence is 16 residues long. CDR1 LGHNA and CDR2 YSLEER come from the germline V gene. After removal of 2 bases from V and 3 bases from J, the junction contained 6 bases not matched to a gene. The CDR3 protein is CASSQQTGQGDYEQYF. The CDR3 DNA reads TGCGCCAGCAGCCAACAGACGGGACAGGGGGACTACGAGCAGTACTTC.

This CDR3 reads CSARETHYEQYF. DNA of the CDR3: TGCAGTGCTAGGGAGACACATTACGAGCAGTACTTC. The chain combines TRBV20-1 with TRBJ2-7; D not certain. The CDR3 consists of 12 residues. With 3 bases removed from V and 4 bases from J, the gap between germline ends came to 10 bases. The V gene's germline CDR1 is DFQATT and CDR2 SNEGSKA (reference sequence).

The rearrangement joins TRBV19 to TRBJ2-1, with 11 bases lining up with TRBD2. Looked up from germline, CDR1 is LNHDA and CDR2 is SQIVND (reference sequence). The CDR3 spans 17 residues. The ends lost 1 base at V and 4 bases at J; junction bases unmatched: 6. CDR3 coding DNA: TGTGCCAGTAGTATAGTGGGACTAGCGGATCAATACAATGAGCAGTTCTTC. Protein product: CASSIVGLADQYNEQFF. The full variable domain, with the rest looked up from reference TRBV19 and TRBJ2-1, is DGGITQSPKYLFRKEGQNVTLSCEQNLNHDAMYWYRQDPGQGLRLIYYSQIVNDFQKGDIAEGYSVSREKKESFPLTVTSAQKNPTAFYLCASSIVGLADQYNEQFFGPGTRLTVL.

The sample holds a few counts of this clonotype. The chain combines TRBV2 with TRBJ1-5; no reliable D call. This CDR3 comprises 15 residues. Germline V lookup: CDR1 SNHLY, CDR2 FYNNEI. Trimming took 8 bases from V and 2 from J, leaving 16 bases between them. In DNA, the CDR3 is TGTGCCAGCGGAACGCCGGGCCGTGGCAATCAGCCCCAGCATTTT. It codes for CASGTPGRGNQPQHF.

V and J are TRBV9 and TRBJ2-1; 8 bases align to TRBD2. Looked up from germline, CDR1 is SGDLS and CDR2 is YYNGEE. The CDR3 extends over 14 amino acids. Unmatched junction bases numbered 9, after V lost 4 bases and J lost 9 bases. CDR3 sequence: CASSSGRVVFEQFF. The CDR3 DNA sequence: TGTGCCAGCAGCAGCGGGAGAGTGGTCTTTGAGCAGTTCTTC. The whole variable domain, remainder taken from reference TRBV9 and TRBJ2-1, is DSGVTQTPKHLITATGQRVTLRCSPRSGDLSVYWYQQSLDQGLQFLIQYYNGEERAKGNILERFSAQQFPDLHSELNLSSLELGDSALYFCASSSGRVVFEQFFGPGTRLTVL.

This clonotype was recorded many times. The gene calls are TRBV20-1 and TRBJ2-5; D ambiguous. CDR1 is DFQATT, CDR2 SNEGSKA, per germline (reference sequence). The CDR3 runs to 11 residues. The ends were cut back, 6 bases at V and 7 bases at J, with 12 bases in the middle. CDR3 residues: CSAPRPGTQYF. The CDR3 nucleotides are TGCAGTGCGCCCCGCCCCGGGACCCAGTACTTC.

V is TRBV24-1 and J is TRBJ1-1; 9 bases agree with TRBD1. V gave up 9 bases and J gave up 1 base; unmatched junction bases: 5. Germline assignment: CDR1 KGHDR and CDR2 SFDVKD. The CDR3 sequence is 14 residues long. This chain's CDR3 is CATRGTGTNTEAFF. The CDR3, as DNA: TGTGCCACCCGAGGGACAGGGACGAACACTGAAGCTTTCTTT.

This clonotype was detected ten times or more. The CDR3 here is CASSSRYFSYEQYF. CDR3 nucleotide sequence: TGTGCCAGCAGTTCCCGTTACTTCTCCTACGAGCAGTACTTC. The rearrangement uses TRBV28 and TRBJ2-7, with D unclear. Looked up from germline, CDR1 is MDHEN and CDR2 is SYDVKM. CDR3 length: 14 residues. Trimming left V 4 bases short and J 0 bases short, with 10 bases between.

The V and J genes are TRBV28 and TRBJ2-7; 16 nucleotides match TRBD2. V was pared by 7 bases and J by 6 bases, with 21 bases of the junction left unmatched. From germline, CDR1 is MDHEN and CDR2 SYDVKM. This CDR3 has 20 amino acids. CDR3 in amino acids: CASTQSIGPGLAGGRLEQYF. The CDR3 DNA follows: TGTGCCAGCACTCAATCGATTGGTCCGGGACTAGCGGGAGGGAGGCTCGAGCAGTACTTC.

Details on this clonotype: A much larger clone lies a single base off, so this may be a read error. The chain uses TRBV5-1 and TRBJ2-3; 10 nucleotides match TRBD2. CDR1 is SGHRS, CDR2 YFSETQ, per germline. V shed 7 bases and J 4 bases; nucleotides not matched to a gene: 12. This CDR3 has 16 residues. The CDR3 sequence: CASGPGLAAGPDTQYF. The CDR3, as DNA: TGCGCCAGCGGACCCGGACTAGCGGCGGGGCCAGATACGCAGTATTTT.

This chain connects TRBV6-1 to TRBJ2-5; 8 nucleotides align to TRBD1. J gave up 8 bases and V 8 bases, and 13 bases lay outside the gene matches. The CDR3 spans 14 residues. Germline V CDR1 and CDR2: MNHNS, SASEGT. CDR3 nucleotide sequence: TGTGCCAGCGTCAGGGGGCCCCCCAAGAGCACCCAGTACTTC. This encodes CASVRGPPKSTQYF.

This clonotype showed up many times. V gene TRBV3-1 combines with J gene TRBJ1-2, with D uncertain. This CDR3 has 13 residues. CDR1 and CDR2 from the germline V gene are LGHDT and YNNKEL (reference sequence). The V gene lost 4 bases and the J gene lost 6 bases, with 12 bases spanning the gap. The CDR3 coding sequence is TGTGCCAGCAGCCGATTAGACACAAATGGCTACACCTTC. Amino acid sequence: CASSRLDTNGYTF.

The chain recombines TRBV19 with TRBJ2-2; either TRBD1 or TRBD2 may fit D (5 bases each). CDR3 length: 15 residues. CDR1 LNHDA and CDR2 SQIVND come from the germline V gene (reference sequence). The V and J ends lost 6 bases and 5 bases respectively, with 16 bases between them. The DNA of the CDR3 is TGTGCCAGTAGCCGGGACCCATCAGAGACCGGGGAGCTGTTTTTT. This encodes CASSRDPSETGELFF. Filled out from reference TRBV19 and TRBJ2-2, the complete variable domain reads DGGITQSPKYLFRKEGQNVTLSCEQNLNHDAMYWYRQDPGQGLRLIYYSQIVNDFQKGDIAEGYSVSREKKESFPLTVTSAQKNPTAFYLCASSRDPSETGELFFGEGSRLTVL.

This clonotype was seen ten or more times. CDR3 nucleotide sequence: TGTGCCAGCAGCCTACTAGGGGACAGGACTAACACTGAAGCTTTCTTT. It specifies CASSLLGDRTNTEAFF. V is TRBV28 and J is TRBJ1-1, with 8 bases aligning to TRBD1. The CDR3 runs to 16 residues. Germline trimming cut 6 bases from V and 2 bases from J; bases unmatched to any gene: 11. Per germline, CDR1 MDHEN and CDR2 SYDVKM.

The genes are TRBV27 and TRBJ2-3; D is perhaps TRBD1 (6 bases). The V gene's germline CDR1 is MNHEY and CDR2 SMNVEV (reference sequence). V was trimmed by 2 bases and J by 6 bases, leaving 12 bases between them. The CDR3 loop spans 14 amino acids. DNA of the CDR3: TGTGCCAGCAGTTTAAGGCCTACAGGGGATACGCAGTATTTT. Translated, it gives CASSLRPTGDTQYF.

Many counts were recorded for this clonotype. The chain employs TRBV6-5 and TRBJ2-1, with no clear D. Germline CDR1 reads MNHEY; CDR2 reads SVGAGI. CDR3 length: 15 residues. V dropped 8 bases and J dropped 1 base, with 15 bases sitting between them. The CDR3 sequence: CASGSGHPSYNEQFF. The DNA of the CDR3 is TGTGCCAGCGGTTCAGGTCACCCATCCTACAATGAGCAGTTCTTC.

This clonotype was counted ten times or more. The V call is TRBV5-1, the J call TRBJ1-1; no reliable D call. Trimming shortened V by 2 bases and J by 1 base, and 9 bases separated the two germline ends. There are 14 residues in the CDR3. CDR1 is SGHRS, CDR2 YFSETQ, per germline. DNA for the CDR3: TGCGCCAGCAGCTTATCATCTGCGAACACTGAAGCTTTCTTT. This gives the protein CASSLSSANTEAFF. The full variable domain, in which reference TRBV5-1 and TRBJ1-1 provide the parts outside the CDR3, is KAGVTQTPRYLIKTRGQQVTLSCSPISGHRSVSWYQQTPGQGLQFLFEYFSETQRNKGNFPGRFSGRQFSNSRSEMNVSTLELGDSALYLCASSLSSANTEAFFGQGTRLTVV.

This clonotype was observed many times. The rearrangement uses TRBV2 and TRBJ2-1; 11 positions agree with TRBD2. Germline lookup yields CDR1 SNHLY and CDR2 FYNNEI. The CDR3 contains 15 residues. The V gene end was trimmed by 6 bases and the J gene end by 4 bases; junction bases not matched to a gene: 5. The DNA for the CDR3 is TGTGCCAGCAGCATGACTAGCGGGATATACAATGAGCAGTTCTTC. As protein: CASSMTSGIYNEQFF.

This clonotype occurred many times. The chain employs TRBV18 and TRBJ1-6; 7 bases fit TRBD1. Per germline, CDR1 KGHSH and CDR2 LQKENI. V shed 5 bases, J shed 0 bases, and the junction held 7 bases outside the gene matches. This CDR3 is built from 17 residues. CDR3 residues: CASSEVRDSSYNSPLHF. The CDR3, as DNA: TGTGCCAGCTCAGAGGTTCGGGACAGCTCCTATAATTCACCCCTCCACTTT.

The V call is TRBV7-6, the J call TRBJ2-4; 7 bases are shared with TRBD1. The CDR3 loop spans 15 amino acids. Germline V CDR1 and CDR2: SGHVS, FNYEAQ. With V trimmed by 5 bases and J by 3 bases, 7 bases remained unmatched. The CDR3 DNA is TGTGCCAGCAGCGTAGGGGGCGCGGGCAAAAACATTCAGTACTTC. This codes for CASSVGGAGKNIQYF.

The rearrangement joins TRBV7-3 to TRBJ1-1; 8 bases fit TRBD1. After removal of 5 bases from V and 6 bases from J, the junction contained 5 bases not matched to a gene. Germline lookup yields CDR1 SGHTA and CDR2 FQGTGA. The CDR3 loop spans 13 amino acids. This chain's CDR3 is CASSSQQGAEAFF. The CDR3 bases are TGTGCCAGCAGCAGCCAACAGGGGGCTGAAGCTTTCTTT.

The V call is TRBV10-1, the J call TRBJ1-1; D possibly corresponds to TRBD1 (5 bases). Germline V CDR1 and CDR2: WNHNN, SYGVQD (reference sequence). CDR3 length equals 17 residues. Trimming took 3 bases from V and 0 from J, leaving 17 bases between them. CDR3 bases: TGCGCCAGCAGTGATAAGGTCCGGGGCCGGATGAACACTGAAGCTTTCTTT. It encodes CASSDKVRGRMNTEAFF.

This clonotype was counted a single time. This rearrangement joins TRBV6-9 to TRBJ2-1; D tentatively fits TRBD1 or TRBD2 (5 bases each). V dropped 4 bases and J dropped 15 bases, with 13 bases sitting between them. Germline CDR1 is MNHGY and CDR2 is SVAAGI. This CDR3 is 11 amino acids long. CDR3 amino acids: CASSFGANGFF. CDR3 DNA sequence: TGTGCCAGCAGTTTCGGGGCAAATGGGTTCTTC.

About this clonotype itself: A read error may produce the germline difference seen at one junction end. This sequence joins TRBV7-2 and TRBJ2-1; D is ambiguous. Looked up from germline, CDR1 is SGHTA and CDR2 is FQGNSA. The CDR3 has 17 residues. For the CDR3, the DNA is TGCGCCAGCAGCCAAGATACCCAACGGGCGATATACAATGAGCAGTTCTTC. Protein: CASSQDTQRAIYNEQFF. Complete variable domain (other parts from reference TRBV7-2 and TRBJ2-1): GAGVSQSPSNKVTEKGKDVELRCDPISGHTALYWYRQSLGQGLEFLIYFQGNSAPDKSGLPSDRFSAERTGGSVSTLTIQRTQQEDSAVYLCASSQDTQRAIYNEQFFGPGTRLTVL.

This clonotype has at least ten counts. The chain uses TRBV7-9 and TRBJ2-7; D is uncertain. CDR1 SEHNR and CDR2 FQNEAQ come from the germline V gene (reference sequence). This CDR3 is built from 14 residues. Trimming removed 1 base from V and 4 bases from J, with 11 bases in between. The CDR3 sequence: CASSLEGFGYEQYF. CDR3 DNA: TGTGCCAGCAGCTTAGAGGGCTTCGGGTACGAGCAGTACTTC.

This chain links TRBV11-2 with TRBJ1-4; D not resolved. V lost 8 bases and J lost 2, with 12 bases in between. CDR1 and CDR2 (germline): SGHAT, FQNNGV. The CDR3 contains 14 residues. Written as DNA, the CDR3 is TGTGCCAGCCGAGACTGGTTCACTAATGAAAAACTGTTTTTT. It yields the protein CASRDWFTNEKLFF.

The chain employs TRBV6-1 and TRBJ2-2; D is unresolved. The length of the CDR3 is 16 residues. The V gene's germline CDR1 is MNHNS and CDR2 SASEGT. The V and J ends lost 5 bases and 1 base respectively, with 14 bases between them. The CDR3 loop is CASSTVPSQNTGELFF. CDR3 DNA sequence: TGTGCCAGCAGTACTGTCCCATCCCAGAACACCGGGGAGCTGTTTTTT.

This clonotype appeared many times. The chain couples TRBV11-2 to TRBJ2-7, with 7 bases aligning to TRBD2. V lost 3 bases and J lost 0; bases outside the gene matches: 14. The germline gives CDR1 SGHAT, CDR2 FQNNGV. This CDR3 is 18 amino acids long. As DNA, the CDR3 is TGTGCCAGCAGCTTTTGGGGGTTGCGGGAGCGATCCTCCTACGAGCAGTACTTC. It codes for CASSFWGLRERSSYEQYF. Full variable domain (outside the CDR3, taken from reference TRBV11-2 and TRBJ2-7): EAGVAQSPRYKIIEKRQSVAFWCNPISGHATLYWYQQILGQGPKLLIQFQNNGVVDDSQLPKDRFSAERLKGVDSTLKIQPAKLEDSAVYLCASSFWGLRERSSYEQYFGPGTRLTVT.

The chain joins TRBV9 to TRBJ2-3; 10 nucleotides line up with TRBD2. CDR3 length equals 17 residues. V lost 3 bases, J lost 3 bases, and 10 bases stayed unmatched. The germline V gene encodes CDR1 SGDLS and CDR2 YYNGEE. The chain's CDR3 is CASSARMGLAPTDTQYF. CDR3 DNA: TGTGCCAGCAGCGCACGGATGGGACTAGCGCCGACAGATACGCAGTATTTT.